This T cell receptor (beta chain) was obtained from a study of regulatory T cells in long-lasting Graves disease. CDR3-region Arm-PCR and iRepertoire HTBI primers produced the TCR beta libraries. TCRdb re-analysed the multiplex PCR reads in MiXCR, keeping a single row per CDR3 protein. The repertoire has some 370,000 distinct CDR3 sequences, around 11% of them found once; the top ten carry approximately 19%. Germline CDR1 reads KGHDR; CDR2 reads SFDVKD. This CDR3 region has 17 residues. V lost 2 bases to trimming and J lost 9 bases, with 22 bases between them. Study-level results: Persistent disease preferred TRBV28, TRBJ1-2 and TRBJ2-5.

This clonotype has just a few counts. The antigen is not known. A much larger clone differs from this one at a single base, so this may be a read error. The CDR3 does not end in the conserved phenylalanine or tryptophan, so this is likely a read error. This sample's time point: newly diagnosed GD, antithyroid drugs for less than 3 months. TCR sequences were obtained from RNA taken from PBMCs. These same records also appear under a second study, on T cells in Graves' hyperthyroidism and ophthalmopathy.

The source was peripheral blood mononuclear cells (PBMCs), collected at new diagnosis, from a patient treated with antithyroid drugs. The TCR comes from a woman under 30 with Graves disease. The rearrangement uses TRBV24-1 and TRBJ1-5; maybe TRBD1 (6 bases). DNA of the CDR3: TGTGCCACCAGTGATTCCGTGGACAGTGTTAGTTCGTGGCCCCAGCATCTT. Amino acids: CATSDSVDSVSSWPQHL.